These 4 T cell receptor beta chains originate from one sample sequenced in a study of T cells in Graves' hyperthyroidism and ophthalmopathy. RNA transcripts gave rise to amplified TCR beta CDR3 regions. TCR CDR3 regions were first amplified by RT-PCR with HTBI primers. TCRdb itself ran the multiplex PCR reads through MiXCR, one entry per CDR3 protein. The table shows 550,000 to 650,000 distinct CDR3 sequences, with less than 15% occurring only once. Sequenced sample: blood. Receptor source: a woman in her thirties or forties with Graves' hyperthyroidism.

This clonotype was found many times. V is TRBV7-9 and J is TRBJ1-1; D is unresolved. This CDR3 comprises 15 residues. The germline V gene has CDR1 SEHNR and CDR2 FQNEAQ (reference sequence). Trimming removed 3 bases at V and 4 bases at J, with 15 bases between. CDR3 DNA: TGTGCCAGCAGCTTTGGCCCCGACATTCTCACTGAAGCTTTCTTT. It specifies CASSFGPDILTEAFF.

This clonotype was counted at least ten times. The CDR3 DNA reads as TGTGCCAGCAGCTTAAGACAGGGGGCTTACGAGCAGTACTTC. Protein sequence: CASSLRQGAYEQYF. The V gene is TRBV7-8, the J gene TRBJ2-7, with 10 bases lining up with TRBD1. CDR3 length: 14 residues. Germline-derived CDR1 and CDR2 are SGHVS and FQNEAQ. The V and J ends lost 2 bases and 4 bases, in that order; junction bases with no gene match: 2.

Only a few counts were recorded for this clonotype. The DNA of the CDR3 is TGTGCCAGTCAGACTAGCGGTCCCCACAATGAGCAGTTCTTC. Protein sequence: CASQTSGPHNEQFF. The gene calls are TRBV19 and TRBJ2-1, with TRBD2 identical over 9 bases. Germline-derived CDR1 and CDR2 are LNHDA and SQIVND (reference sequence). The length of the CDR3 is 14 residues. Trimming at V came to 8 bases and at J to 5 bases, leaving 7 bases not matched to a gene.

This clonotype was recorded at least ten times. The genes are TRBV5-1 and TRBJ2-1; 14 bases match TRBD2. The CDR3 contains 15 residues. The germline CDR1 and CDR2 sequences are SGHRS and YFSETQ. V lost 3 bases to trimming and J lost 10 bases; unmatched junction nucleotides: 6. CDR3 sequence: CASSSGTSGSGEQFF. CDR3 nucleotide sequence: TGCGCCAGCAGCTCGGGGACTAGCGGGAGTGGGGAGCAGTTCTTC.